Included here is one T cell receptor (beta chain) sequence, with context. The data derive from a study of T cells in localized non-small cell lung cancer. Repertoires were generated with immunoSEQ multiplex PCR, while TCRdb's copy carries only in-frame clones and drops some. The table has roughly 25,000 clones, about 88% seen once. CDR1 GTSNPN and CDR2 SVGIG come from the germline V gene (reference sequence). V shed 7 bases and J shed 2 bases, with 12 bases lying between them. The CDR3 covers 12 residues. The sample here was peripheral blood, taken before any cancer treatment. The rearrangement links TRBV30 to TRBJ2-7; the D is unclear. This receptor was obtained from a male donor at least 60 years old with stage I squamous cell lung carcinoma. Here the CDR3 reads CAFRVNAYEQYF. In DNA, the CDR3 is TGTGCCTTTAGGGTGAATGCCTACGAGCAGTACTTC.